Each of the 31 T cell receptor beta chains below was sequenced from the same sample in a study of T-cell memory formation after mild COVID-19 listed by TCRdb under 2021. The receptor library was made with 5' RACE. Sequencing took place on an Illumina NovaSeq 6000. TCRdb passed the public sequencing reads through fastp at Q25 and MiXCR, retaining productive beta sequences. Rows are unified per CDR3 protein, each entry keeping the most common DNA and genes. The sample data list about 300,000 distinct CDR3 sequences, and approximately 19% of these were observed just once. The top ten clones comprise 20% to 25% of the sample. Sequences were obtained from PBMCs or a T cell subset sorted from them (not recorded which). The receptors shown here come from a man younger than 35 who had mild COVID-19 (a few samples of this study predate the infection). The sample titles of this study are shuffled in the database, so cell type and time point are left out; the donor was told from shared clones.

CDR3 bases: TGCGCCAGCAGCTTGTCAGCGGGGGGGCTCAGCGGTAATGAGCAGTTCTTC. It is translated as CASSLSAGGLSGNEQFF. The chain joins TRBV5-1 to TRBJ2-1; 10 bases align to TRBD2. V lost 1 base to trimming and J lost 7 bases; unmatched junction nucleotides: 11. Per germline, CDR1 SGHRS and CDR2 YFSETQ. The CDR3 runs 17 residues.

This clonotype was found a few times. The chain links TRBV20-1 to TRBJ2-7; 8 bases fit TRBD2. From germline, CDR1 is DFQATT and CDR2 SNEGSKA (reference sequence). The CDR3 has 12 amino acids. The junction had 2 bases not matched to a gene; V was cut back by 5 bases and J by 2 bases. CDR3 sequence reads: CSAVTSAYEQYF. DNA of the CDR3: TGCAGTGCTGTGACTAGCGCCTACGAGCAGTACTTC.

The gene calls are TRBV4-1 and TRBJ2-7; the D gene could be TRBD1 or TRBD2 (5 bases each). V was pared by 2 bases and J by 2 bases, with 13 bases between. Germline lookup yields CDR1 MGHRA and CDR2 YSYEKL. CDR3 length: 15 amino acids. CDR3 sequence: CASSQYEGSAYEQYV. In nucleotides, the CDR3 is TGCGCCAGCAGCCAATATGAGGGGAGCGCCTACGAGCAGTACGTC.

The J gene is TRBJ2-7, the V gene TRBV12-3 or TRBV12-4, with D hard to call. This CDR3 is built from 12 residues. Trimming stripped 3 bases from V and 5 bases from J, with 8 bases between. The CDR3 nucleotides read TGTGCCAGCAGTTTCGCAGTCAACGAGCAGTACTTC. This gives the protein CASSFAVNEQYF.

The chain joins TRBV6-2 or TRBV6-3 to TRBJ2-7, with 8 bases matching TRBD1. Trimming took 2 bases from V and 2 from J; bases not matched to a gene: 5. CDR3 length: 15 amino acids. The germline V gene has CDR1 MNHEY and CDR2 SVGEGT. This CDR3 reads CASSYGQGSTYEQYF. CDR3 sequence (DNA): TGTGCCAGCAGTTACGGACAGGGATCGACCTACGAGCAGTACTTC.

The CDR3 loop reads CASRSRYEQFF. In nucleotides, the CDR3 is TGTGCCAGCAGATCCCGCTATGAGCAGTTCTTC. The chain combines TRBV12-3 or TRBV12-4 with TRBJ2-1; D gene ambiguous. This CDR3 contains 11 residues. Trimming removed 6 bases from V and 8 bases from J, with 8 bases in between.

This clonotype was found a few times. Lacking the conserved final phenylalanine or tryptophan, this CDR3 likely reflects a read error. The rearrangement uses TRBV5-1 and TRBJ2-6; perhaps TRBD1 as D (6 bases). Germline CDR1 reads SGHRS; CDR2 reads YFSETQ. There are 18 residues in the CDR3. V lost 3 bases, J lost 4 bases, and 20 bases lay in between. The CDR3 DNA sequence: TGCGCCAGCAGCTGGGAGACAGGCTACGCTTCAGGGGCCAACGTCCTGACTTTA. Translated, it gives CASSWETGYASGANVLTL.

J is TRBJ2-1 and V is TRBV7-2, with D perhaps being TRBD1 or TRBD2 (5 bases each). Trimming cost V 0 bases and J 4 bases, with 10 bases left between them. In germline, CDR1 is SGHTA, CDR2 FQGNSA. The CDR3 sequence is 15 residues long. CDR3 protein: CASSLAGTKYNEQFF. Here the CDR3 DNA reads TGTGCCAGCAGCTTAGCAGGGACCAAATACAATGAGCAGTTCTTC.

This clonotype came up a few times. The chain joins TRBV7-2 to TRBJ2-3; TRBD2 might be the D (6 bases). The CDR3 extends over 15 amino acids. Germline assignment: CDR1 SGHTA and CDR2 FQGNSA. V was pared by 1 base and J by 2 bases, with 10 bases between. CDR3 sequence reads: CASSLGKRATDTQYF. In nucleotides, the CDR3 is TGTGCCAGCAGCTTAGGAAAGCGGGCCACAGATACGCAGTATTTT.

The chain joins TRBV7-9 to TRBJ1-6; D gene unclear. The CDR3 has 12 residues. Germline V gives CDR1 SEHNR, CDR2 FQNEAQ (reference sequence). Trimming cost V 2 bases and J 11 bases, with 7 bases left between them. The CDR3, as DNA: TGTGCCAGCAGCTTACAGGAGACACCCCTCCACTTT. Translation: CASSLQETPLHF.

V gene TRBV20-1 combines with J gene TRBJ2-3, with 9 nucleotides matching TRBD2. Germline V gene lookup returns CDR1 DFQATT and CDR2 SNEGSKA (reference sequence). The CDR3 has 15 amino acids. J was trimmed by 5 bases and V by 1 base; bases with no gene match: 7. The CDR3 region has the DNA TGCAGTGCTAGAGTTAGCGGGGGATTAGTAGATACGCAGTATTTT. Its protein is CSARVSGGLVDTQYF.

The V call is TRBV4-3, the J call TRBJ1-2, with D unresolved. The CDR3 has 13 amino acids. Trimming took 1 base from V and 6 from J, leaving 9 bases between them. Germline V gives CDR1 LGHNA, CDR2 YSLEER. As DNA, the CDR3 is TGCGCCAGCAGCCAAGGCAGGATGGATGGCTACACCTTC. It specifies CASSQGRMDGYTF.

The V and J genes are TRBV2 and TRBJ1-1; D gene ambiguous. The V end was cut by 1 base, the J end by 5 bases, with 11 bases between. Germline CDR1 reads SNHLY; CDR2 reads FYNNEI. The CDR3 covers 14 residues. The CDR3 reads CASSEEGWGTEAFF. In DNA, the CDR3 is TGTGCCAGCAGTGAAGAGGGTTGGGGTACTGAAGCTTTCTTT.

V gene TRBV23-1 combines with J gene TRBJ2-2; perhaps TRBD2 as D (6 bases). TRBV23-1 is recorded as an ORF, its role being uncertain. Trimming cost V 0 bases and J 0 bases, with 14 bases left between them. The CDR3 extends over 18 amino acids. This chain's CDR3 is CASSQSRFRGSNTGELFF. CDR3 bases: TGCGCCAGCAGTCAATCGAGATTTCGGGGGTCGAACACCGGGGAGCTGTTTTTT.

The chain combines TRBV6-6 with TRBJ2-7; D might be TRBD1 (5 bases). In germline, CDR1 is MNHNY, CDR2 SVGAGI (reference sequence). V was trimmed by 0 bases and J by 2 bases, leaving 17 bases between them. The CDR3 has 17 amino acids. The CDR3 region has the DNA TGTGCCAGCAGTTACTCGGGGCCCCAAAGTGTCACCTACGAGCAGTACGTC. Translation gives CASSYSGPQSVTYEQYV.

The chain uses TRBV15 and TRBJ2-3, with a weak D call TRBD1 (5 bases). The ends were cut back, 3 bases at V and 0 bases at J, with 7 bases in the middle. There are 14 residues in the CDR3. The germline V gene has CDR1 LNHNV and CDR2 YYDKDF (reference sequence). The CDR3 DNA sequence: TGTGCCACCAGCAGCGCAGGGAGCACAGATACGCAGTATTTT. This encodes CATSSAGSTDTQYF.

The gene calls are TRBV11-2 and TRBJ2-2, with D uncertain. V gave up 4 bases and J gave up 7 bases, with 7 bases separating them. The length of the CDR3 is 12 residues. Per germline, CDR1 SGHAT and CDR2 FQNNGV. CDR3: CASSSLDGELFF. CDR3 nucleotides: TGTGCCAGCAGCTCATTGGACGGGGAGCTGTTTTTT.

V gene TRBV28 combines with J gene TRBJ2-7; TRBD1 agrees at 12 bases. The length of the CDR3 is 15 residues. CDR1 and CDR2 (germline): MDHEN, SYDVKM. Trimming removed 3 bases from V and 6 bases from J; junction bases left unmatched: 6. The CDR3 region is CASSFSGTGGGEQYV. CDR3 DNA sequence: TGTGCCAGCAGTTTTTCTGGGACAGGGGGCGGCGAGCAGTACGTC.

This clonotype was observed a handful of times. The rearrangement joins TRBV7-8 to TRBJ2-5; possibly TRBD1 or TRBD2 for D (5 bases each). The V end lost 4 bases, the J end lost 7 bases, and 13 bases lay between the germline ends. Germline CDR1 is SGHVS and CDR2 is FQNEAQ. The length of the CDR3 is 13 residues. CDR3 sequence reads: CASSWDGRGTQYF. CDR3 nucleotide sequence: TGTGCCAGCAGCTGGGACGGCCGGGGGACCCAGTACTTC. Supplemented by reference TRBV7-8 and TRBJ2-5, the full variable domain reads GAGVSQSPRYKVAKRGQDVALRCDPISGHVSLFWYQQALGQGPEFLTYFQNEAQLDKSGLPSDRFFAERPEGSVSTLKIQRTQQEDSAVYLCASSWDGRGTQYFGPGTRLLVL.

Here the CDR3 DNA reads TGTGCCACCGCAACAGGTGACAAAAACATTCAGTACTTC. Its translation is CATATGDKNIQYF. V and J are TRBV15 and TRBJ2-4; a possible D gene is TRBD1 (5 bases). The V gene's germline CDR1 is LNHNV and CDR2 YYDKDF (reference sequence). The CDR3 contains 13 residues. The germline V and J ends were trimmed by 8 bases and 3 bases, with 11 bases remaining between them.

This clonotype appeared a few times. The chain is built from TRBV12-3 or TRBV12-4 and TRBJ2-5, with D maybe TRBD2 (7 bases). Between the trimmed V and J ends, which lost 6 bases and 7 bases, there was a span of 21 bases. The CDR3 spans 15 residues. The CDR3 DNA reads as TGTGCCAGCAGCCCGTTAGGGGGGGACTTCGGGACCCAGTACTTC. Its protein product is CASSPLGGDFGTQYF.

The J gene is TRBJ1-2, the V gene TRBV5-1, with D possibly TRBD1 on 5 matching bases. V lost 3 bases, J lost 3 bases, and 12 bases lay in between. Germline V gives CDR1 SGHRS, CDR2 YFSETQ. The CDR3 is 14 amino acids. DNA of the CDR3: TGCGCCAGCAGCTCGGGACCGACGGACTATGGCTACACCTTC. This sequence encodes CASSSGPTDYGYTF.

This clonotype was recorded only once. The chain employs TRBV7-9 and TRBJ2-1; 10 positions match TRBD1. V shed 5 bases, J shed 7 bases, and the junction held 11 bases outside the gene matches. CDR3 length: 16 amino acids. Germline V gene lookup returns CDR1 SEHNR and CDR2 FQNEAQ (reference sequence). CDR3 residues: CASSPPGQGPFNEQFF. The CDR3 region has the DNA TGTGCCAGCAGCCCTCCGGGACAGGGGCCCTTTAATGAGCAGTTCTTC. The variable domain in full, completed from reference TRBV7-9 and TRBJ2-1, reads DTGVSQNPRHKITKRGQNVTFRCDPISEHNRLYWYRQTLGQGPEFLTYFQNEAQLEKSRLLSDRFSAERPKGSFSTLEIQRTEQGDSAMYLCASSPPGQGPFNEQFFGPGTRLTVL.

The chain couples TRBV6-2 or TRBV6-3 to TRBJ2-7, with D possibly being TRBD1 (6 bases). Per germline, CDR1 MNHEY and CDR2 SVGEGT. CDR3 length equals 15 residues. The V gene lost 3 bases and the J gene lost 0 bases, with 12 bases spanning the gap. The CDR3 region has the DNA TGTGCCAGCAGTTATCCGGACAGCACCTCCTACGAGCAGTACGTC. Its protein product is CASSYPDSTSYEQYV.

The chain carries TRBV5-4 and TRBJ2-1, with D possibly being TRBD2 (7 bases). CDR3 length: 13 residues. Looked up from germline, CDR1 is SGHNT and CDR2 is YYREEE (reference sequence). V was cut by 4 bases and J by 7 bases, with 12 bases left in between. The CDR3 sequence: CASSRGGANEQFF. CDR3 coding DNA: TGTGCCAGCAGCCGAGGGGGGGCGAATGAGCAGTTCTTC. Combining the CDR3 with reference TRBV5-4 and TRBJ2-1 gives the whole variable domain ETGVTQSPTHLIKTRGQQVTLRCSSQSGHNTVSWYQQALGQGPQFIFQYYREEENGRGNFPPRFSGLQFPNYSSELNVNALELDDSALYLCASSRGGANEQFFGPGTRLTVL.

This clonotype was counted a few times. The CDR3: CASSRGQRREQYF. The CDR3 region has the DNA TGTGCCAGCAGCCGCGGACAGCGTAGGGAGCAGTACTTC. The chain is built from TRBV7-9 and TRBJ2-7; maybe TRBD1 (6 bases). The germline gives CDR1 SEHNR, CDR2 FQNEAQ (reference sequence). This CDR3 has 13 amino acids. Trimming shortened V by 5 bases and J by 7 bases, and 15 bases separated the two germline ends.

In its sample, this clonotype was seen a few times. The chain has TRBV7-2 and TRBJ2-5; D might be TRBD2 (5 bases). This CDR3 has 13 amino acids. V lost 8 bases and J lost 5, with 15 bases in between. Germline lookup yields CDR1 SGHTA and CDR2 FQGNSA. The DNA of the CDR3 is TGTGCCAGCTGTCGGACTTTTTTGGAGACCCAGTACTTC. Translated, it gives CASCRTFLETQYF.

The rearrangement uses TRBV25-1 and TRBJ2-1, with 7 bases fitting TRBD1. The V segment lost 4 bases and the J segment 9 bases; nucleotides outside the gene matches: 12. In germline, CDR1 is MGHDK, CDR2 SYGVNS. The CDR3 is 15 residues long. CDR3 sequence (DNA): TGTGCCAGCAGTGGCACCGGGACAGCCCTCCGTGAGCAGTTCTTC. As protein: CASSGTGTALREQFF.

This clonotype came up a few times. The J gene is TRBJ1-1, the V gene TRBV5-1, with D possibly TRBD1 on 5 matching bases. Trimming took 4 bases from V and 1 from J, leaving 14 bases between them. CDR3 size: 15 residues. The germline V gene has CDR1 SGHRS and CDR2 YFSETQ. The CDR3 bases are TGCGCCAGCAGCGTAACCGGGGCCCCGAACACTGAAGCTTTCTTT. Translating gives CASSVTGAPNTEAFF.

V is TRBV24-1 and J is TRBJ2-7; D gene unclear. The length of the CDR3 is 14 residues. Trimming stripped 4 bases from V and 0 bases from J, with 9 bases between. CDR1 and CDR2 from the germline V gene are KGHDR and SFDVKD. The CDR3 nucleotides are TGTGCCACCAGTGAGGACGGTTTCTCCTACGAGCAGTACGTC. Its protein product is CATSEDGFSYEQYV.

The sample holds a few counts of this clonotype. This chain joins TRBV10-3 and TRBJ2-5; possible D gene TRBD2, 5 bases. The CDR3 length is 15 residues. The ends were cut back, 0 bases at V and 1 base at J, with 9 bases in the middle. The germline gives CDR1 ENHRY, CDR2 SYGVKD. CDR3 nucleotides: TGTGCCATCAGTGAGTCAACGGGGTCCCAAGAGACCCAGTACTTC. Its translation: CAISESTGSQETQYF.